This T cell receptor (beta chain) was documented in a study of tumor-infiltrating lymphocytes in primary liver carcinoma. Study as a whole: Those sampled were patients whose primary liver carcinoma was treated by surgical resection. About 3.5 to 7.5 million productive TCRbeta reads were obtained from the samples, with similar numbers across tissue types.

The study's findings and limits: Tumor top-250-clone fractions significantly exceeded those of blood (p = 0.039).

Many counts were recorded for this clonotype. Its antigen is unidentified. Unsorted whole blood served as the source of blood RNA, and germline DNA was extracted as well. The germline CDR1 and CDR2 sequences are SQVTM and ANQGSEA. V lost 3 bases and J lost 4, with 12 bases in between. The CDR3 has 13 residues. A primer matching the constant region was used to make TCR beta cDNA from approximately 0.55 ug of total RNA. TCR beta libraries came from three nested multiplex PCR rounds using slightly modified ARM-PCR. TRBV1-TRBV30 forward primers paired with a C-beta reverse primer were used in the first two PCR rounds, which ran approximately 10 cycles each. Each CDR3 protein gets one entry after TCRdb re-called the multiplex PCR reads with MiXCR. The data contain about 330,000 distinct CDR3 sequences, less than 70% of them singletons.

The chain links TRBV29-1 to TRBJ1-2; no clear D gene. The origin of this receptor is a man in his forties with primary liver carcinoma and hepatitis B virus infection. Sequenced sample: peripheral blood. CDR3 region: CSVDLGGTYGYTF. The CDR3 DNA sequence: TGCAGCGTTGATTTGGGCGGAACCTATGGCTACACCTTC.